Listed below are T cell receptor beta chains from one sample, sequenced in a study of T-cell memory formation after mild COVID-19. TCRdb analysed the 5' RACE reads with MiXCR anew, one entry per CDR3 protein. Among 95,000 to 120,000 distinct CDR3 sequences listed, roughly a sixth were seen once. The sample comprised PBMCs or a T cell subset sorted from them (not recorded which). The receptor source for this set is a man aged 18 to 30 who had mild COVID-19 (a few samples of this study predate the infection). Cell type and time point are not known. The CDR3 runs from the conserved cysteine through the conserved F or W. The D gene is left open where the match is weak. Rows give clone size only sometimes, using once, few, many, or a class for an expanded clone.

v_call: TRBV20-1; d_call: .; j_call: TRBJ2-1; clone_size: few; cdr3_nt: TGCAGTGCTAGCGGGGGCCGCGCTACCAATGAGCAGTTCTTC; cdr3_aa: CSASGGRATNEQFF
v_call: TRBV11-1; d_call: TRBD1; j_call: TRBJ2-1; clone_size: .; cdr3_nt: TGTGCCAGCAGCGCTCGGGCAGGGGGTGAGCAGTTCTTC; cdr3_aa: CASSARAGGEQFF
v_call: TRBV7-2; d_call: TRBD1; j_call: TRBJ1-2; clone_size: few; cdr3_nt: TGTGCCAGCAGCTTGGAGGGGGCACGGGGCTACACCTTC; cdr3_aa: CASSLEGARGYTF
v_call: TRBV24-1; d_call: TRBD1; j_call: TRBJ2-3; clone_size: .; cdr3_nt: TGTGCCACCAGTGTACAGGGGGCGAGGGGCACAGATACGCAGTATTTT; cdr3_aa: CATSVQGARGTDTQYF
v_call: TRBV18; d_call: .; j_call: TRBJ2-7; clone_size: .; cdr3_nt: TGTGCCAGCTCACTGGACTTTTACTCTTACGAGCAGTACTTC; cdr3_aa: CASSLDFYSYEQYF
v_call: TRBV5-1; d_call: .; j_call: TRBJ2-1; clone_size: .; cdr3_nt: TGCGCCAGCAGCTTGGACCCTCTAGGTGGCTACAATGAGCAGTTCTTC; cdr3_aa: CASSLDPLGGYNEQFF
v_call: TRBV9; d_call: .; j_call: TRBJ2-5; clone_size: few; cdr3_nt: TGTGCCAGCAGCCCCCAGGGGAGTAGGTACCAAGAGACCCAGTACTTC; cdr3_aa: CASSPQGSRYQETQYF
v_call: TRBV4-3; d_call: TRBD1; j_call: TRBJ1-3; clone_size: .; cdr3_nt: TGCGCCAGCAGCCTCGCGACAGGGCGCTCTGGAAACACCATATATTTT; cdr3_aa: CASSLATGRSGNTIYF
v_call: TRBV7-9; d_call: TRBD1; j_call: TRBJ2-5; clone_size: few; cdr3_nt: TGTGCCAGCAGCTCGTTCGGGACAGGGGCGAGAGAGACCCAGTACTTC; cdr3_aa: CASSSFGTGARETQYF
v_call: TRBV6-5; d_call: .; j_call: TRBJ2-5; clone_size: .; cdr3_nt: TGTGCCAGCAGACGGACCCCGTTTCAAGAGACCCAGTACTTC; cdr3_aa: CASRRTPFQETQYF
v_call: TRBV5-1; d_call: .; j_call: TRBJ1-5; clone_size: .; cdr3_nt: TGCGCCAGCAGCTTGGATACGGGGGAGGATCAGCACCAGCATTTT; cdr3_aa: CASSLDTGEDQHQHF
v_call: TRBV12-3/TRBV12-4; d_call: .; j_call: TRBJ2-3; clone_size: many; cdr3_nt: TGTGCCAGCAGTATCCCACAGGGATTTAATACGCAGTATTTT; cdr3_aa: CASSIPQGFNTQYF
v_call: TRBV6-2/TRBV6-3; d_call: .; j_call: TRBJ1-2; clone_size: few; cdr3_nt: TGTGCCAGCAGTTACCGCCTGGGCGGCTACACCTTC; cdr3_aa: CASSYRLGGYTF
v_call: TRBV20-1; d_call: TRBD2; j_call: TRBJ2-5; clone_size: few; cdr3_nt: TGCAGTGCTAGAAGAGCGGGGGGACAAGAGACCCAGTACTTC; cdr3_aa: CSARRAGGQETQYF
v_call: TRBV10-3; d_call: .; j_call: TRBJ2-5; clone_size: many; cdr3_nt: TGTGCCATCAGTGAGGTTGAGCAGGGAAAAAAGACCCAGTACTTC; cdr3_aa: CAISEVEQGKKTQYF
v_call: TRBV5-1; d_call: .; j_call: TRBJ2-1; clone_size: .; cdr3_nt: TGCGCCAGCAGCCTTCCCGGGCCGGGTGAGCAGTTCTTC; cdr3_aa: CASSLPGPGEQFF
v_call: TRBV5-5; d_call: .; j_call: TRBJ1-1; clone_size: few; cdr3_nt: TGTGCCAGCAGCTTTTTGGGAACAATCTCCACTGAAGCTTTCTTT; cdr3_aa: CASSFLGTISTEAFF
v_call: TRBV7-2; d_call: TRBD2; j_call: TRBJ2-1; clone_size: few; cdr3_nt: TGTGCCAGCAGCTTAGGTGGCACTAGCGGGAATGAGCAGTTCTTC; cdr3_aa: CASSLGGTSGNEQFF
v_call: TRBV5-5; d_call: TRBD1; j_call: TRBJ1-2; clone_size: .; cdr3_nt: TGTGCCAGCAGCTTAAGTCCCGGGACAGGGGCGAACGGCTATGGCTACACCTTC; cdr3_aa: CASSLSPGTGANGYGYTF
v_call: TRBV15; d_call: TRBD1; j_call: TRBJ2-3; clone_size: few; cdr3_nt: TGTGCCACCAGCCGACAGGGTTCGGGCACAGATACGCAGTATTTT; cdr3_aa: CATSRQGSGTDTQYF
v_call: TRBV28; d_call: .; j_call: TRBJ1-2; clone_size: .; cdr3_nt: TGTGCCAGCAGCTCCGACAGCCTTAACTATGGCTACACCTTC; cdr3_aa: CASSSDSLNYGYTF
v_call: TRBV4-1; d_call: .; j_call: TRBJ1-5; clone_size: .; cdr3_nt: TGCGCCAGCAGCCAAACGTCTAACAGAAATCAGCCCCAGCATTTT; cdr3_aa: CASSQTSNRNQPQHF
v_call: TRBV6-2/TRBV6-3; d_call: TRBD1; j_call: TRBJ2-7; clone_size: .; cdr3_nt: TGTGCCAGCAGCGCCCACAGGGGGAATATCTACGAGCAGTACTTC; cdr3_aa: CASSAHRGNIYEQYF
v_call: TRBV28; d_call: .; j_call: TRBJ1-2; clone_size: .; cdr3_nt: TGTGCCAGCGAAGACAGGAACTATGGCTACACCTTC; cdr3_aa: CASEDRNYGYTF
v_call: TRBV4-3; d_call: .; j_call: TRBJ2-1; clone_size: few; cdr3_nt: TGCGCCAGCAGCCAAGAAAGTCAGGGGGGTGAGCAGTTCTTC; cdr3_aa: CASSQESQGGEQFF
v_call: TRBV4-1; d_call: .; j_call: TRBJ2-5; clone_size: few; cdr3_nt: TGCGCCAGCAGCTCCGCGGGAACAGGGGAAGAGACCCAGTACTTC; cdr3_aa: CASSSAGTGEETQYF
v_call: TRBV12-3/TRBV12-4; d_call: TRBD2; j_call: TRBJ2-1; clone_size: .; cdr3_nt: TGTGCCAGCAGGCGTCCCGGGACTAGCAATGAGCAGTTCTTC; cdr3_aa: CASRRPGTSNEQFF
v_call: TRBV20-1; d_call: .; j_call: TRBJ1-4; clone_size: few; cdr3_nt: TGCAGTGCTAGAGGGTGGGGGTCCGATGAAAAACTGTTTTTT; cdr3_aa: CSARGWGSDEKLFF
v_call: TRBV10-3; d_call: TRBD2; j_call: TRBJ2-5; clone_size: many; cdr3_nt: TGTGCCATCAGTGATTCCCCACCGGGGGGGCGAACCTACCAAGAGACCCAGTACTTC; cdr3_aa: CAISDSPPGGRTYQETQYF
v_call: TRBV6-5; d_call: .; j_call: TRBJ2-3; clone_size: few; cdr3_nt: TGTGCCAGCAGACCCTACTTCACTAGCACAGATACGCAGTATTTT; cdr3_aa: CASRPYFTSTDTQYF
v_call: TRBV7-9; d_call: TRBD1; j_call: TRBJ1-3; clone_size: few; cdr3_nt: TGTGCCAGCAGCCCACGTTATGCTGGGACAGTCCTTTTGGGGGTTCGGAACACCATATATTTT; cdr3_aa: CASSPRYAGTVLLGVRNTIYF
v_call: TRBV12-3/TRBV12-4; d_call: TRBD2; j_call: TRBJ2-1; clone_size: .; cdr3_nt: TGTGCCAGCAGTCCATTCGGGAGCGGGGGGGCGCAGGAGCAGTTCTTC; cdr3_aa: CASSPFGSGGAQEQFF
v_call: TRBV24-1; d_call: .; j_call: TRBJ1-2; clone_size: .; cdr3_nt: TGTGCCACCAGTGATTTGGTTCATAACTATGGCTACACCTTC; cdr3_aa: CATSDLVHNYGYTF
v_call: TRBV7-2; d_call: TRBD1; j_call: TRBJ2-3; clone_size: .; cdr3_nt: TGTGCCAGCAGCTTAGTCAGGGGGGATACGCAGTATTTT; cdr3_aa: CASSLVRGDTQYF
v_call: TRBV29-1; d_call: TRBD2; j_call: TRBJ2-3; clone_size: .; cdr3_nt: TGCAGCTCCGGGACTAGCGGGGGACCGGCAGATACGCAGTATTTT; cdr3_aa: CSSGTSGGPADTQYF
v_call: TRBV4-2; d_call: .; j_call: TRBJ2-1; clone_size: .; cdr3_nt: TGTGCCAGCAGGGCCAGCGACGGTCATGCCTACAATGAGCAGTTCTTC; cdr3_aa: CASRASDGHAYNEQFF
v_call: TRBV20-1; d_call: TRBD2; j_call: TRBJ2-1; clone_size: many; cdr3_nt: TGCAGTGCTAGAACCAGCGGGGGGGCGGATGAGCAGTTCTTC; cdr3_aa: CSARTSGGADEQFF
v_call: TRBV4-3; d_call: .; j_call: TRBJ1-5; clone_size: .; cdr3_nt: TGCGCCAGCAGCCAAGATGCGGCAGGAATACAGCCCCAGCATTTT; cdr3_aa: CASSQDAAGIQPQHF